The subject of this entry is one TCR beta chain. Per the germline V gene, CDR1 is LNHDA and CDR2 is SQIVND (reference sequence). The CDR3 has 15 residues. Trimming pared 7 bases from V and 0 bases from J, leaving 13 bases between. The record originates from a study of T cells in Graves' hyperthyroidism and ophthalmopathy. Patients aged 18 to 65 had newly diagnosed hyperthyroidism that had lasted under 2 months. TCR beta CDR3 regions were amplified from RNA. HTBI primers were employed in a first-round RT-PCR of the TCR CDR3. TCRdb itself ran the multiplex PCR reads through MiXCR, one entry per CDR3 protein. The repertoire has about 540,000 distinct CDR3 sequences, more than 45% of them found once; the top ten carry roughly 8.2%.

Sequenced: peripheral blood or thyroid tissue (not recorded which). The receptor was isolated from a woman aged 18-29 years with Graves' hyperthyroidism. This sequence joins TRBV19 and TRBJ1-3; no clear D. Here the CDR3 DNA reads TGTGCCAGTACCTCGGGCCATTCCTCTGGAAACACCATATATTTT. Translation: CASTSGHSSGNTIYF.